The rows below give T cell receptor beta chains drawn from one sample of a study of CD8+ T cells in alopecia areata. The protocol was immunoSEQ multiplex PCR, while the TCRdb copy is restricted to in-frame clones and leaves out a portion. The table records approximately 210,000 clones, 60% of them present only once. Material: CD4+ T cells sorted from blood, obtained at week 24, from a patient treated with tofacitinib. Every receptor here comes from a human donor with alopecia areata. The CDR3 runs from the conserved cysteine through the conserved F or W. The D gene is left open where the match is weak. A clone size is listed for some rows: how often the clone was seen (once, few, many), or a class if it is expanded.

j_call clone_size d_call v_call cdr3_aa cdr3_nt
TRBJ2-4 - - TRBV7-2 CASSSGSKNIQYF TGTGCCAGCAGCTCGGGGTCTAAAAACATTCAGTACTTC
TRBJ2-4 few TRBD2 TRBV6-5 CASSGLAGGDIQYF TGTGCCAGCAGCGGACTAGCGGGGGGAGACATTCAGTACTTC
TRBJ2-7 few - TRBV15 CATSLNPGFRYEQYF TGTGCCACCAGCCTCAATCCAGGTTTTCGCTACGAGCAGTACTTC
TRBJ2-5 - - TRBV5-6 CASSLSGIRETQYF TGTGCCAGCAGCTTGAGTGGGATACGGGAGACCCAGTACTTC
TRBJ1-1 - TRBD1 TRBV28 CASRSSTGAGTEAFF TGTGCCAGCAGATCCTCGACAGGGGCAGGAACTGAAGCTTTCTTT
TRBJ2-1 - TRBD2 TRBV5-5 CASSFASGGLNEQFF TGTGCCAGCAGCTTCGCTAGCGGGGGGCTCAATGAGCAGTTCTTC
TRBJ2-3 once TRBD1 TRBV5-5 CASRGQGGTDTQYF TGTGCCAGCAGGGGACAGGGAGGCACAGATACGCAGTATTTT
TRBJ2-7 - - TRBV30 CACVGDVSYEQYF TGTGCCTGCGTTGGGGACGTATCCTACGAGCAGTACTTC
TRBJ2-1 many - TRBV6-4 CASSGEPSSYNEQFF TGTGCCAGCAGTGGGGAACCCAGCTCCTACAATGAGCAGTTCTTC
TRBJ2-7 - TRBD1 TRBV5-1 CASSSPGQGLGEQYF TGCGCCAGCAGCTCACCGGGACAGGGGTTAGGCGAGCAGTACTTC
TRBJ2-5 - TRBD1 TRBV29-1 CSVGQGPETQYF TGCAGCGTTGGACAGGGTCCCGAGACCCAGTACTTC
TRBJ1-4 once - TRBV30 CAWSREEKLFF TGTGCCTGGAGTCGAGAGGAAAAACTGTTTTTT
TRBJ2-7 - - TRBV2 CASSRNREEQYF TGTGCCAGCAGTAGGAACAGGGAGGAGCAGTACTTC
TRBJ2-5 - TRBD2 TRBV6-5 CASSYSGGYQETQYF TGTGCCAGCAGTTACTCGGGAGGGTACCAAGAGACCCAGTACTTC
TRBJ2-3 - - TRBV29-1 CSVDPAATDTQYF TGCAGCGTTGATCCGGCAGCCACAGATACGCAGTATTTT
TRBJ2-1 - - TRBV30 CAWSDSLGSQQFF TGTGCCTGGAGTGATTCCCTCGGCAGTCAGCAGTTCTTC
TRBJ1-3 few TRBD1 TRBV9 CASSLVGTALSGNTIYF TGTGCCAGCAGCTTAGTGGGGACAGCGCTCTCTGGAAACACCATATATTTT
TRBJ2-3 - TRBD2 TRBV29-1 CSVPGTSLDTQYF TGCAGCGTTCCCGGGACTAGTCTAGATACGCAGTATTTT
TRBJ2-3 - - TRBV7-2 CASSLFGLGGRTDTQYF TGTGCCAGCAGCTTATTCGGGTTAGGGGGGCGCACAGATACGCAGTATTTT
TRBJ2-3 - - TRBV7-2 CASSLGPVSDTQYF TGTGCCAGCAGCTTAGGGCCGGTCTCAGATACGCAGTATTTT
TRBJ2-1 - - TRBV27 CASTGYNEQFF TGTGCCAGCACCGGGTACAATGAGCAGTTCTTC